Given below is one TCR beta chain in context. Antigen: not known. CDR1 MDHEN and CDR2 SYDVKM come from the germline V gene. The CDR3 extends over 13 amino acids. V was clipped by 10 bases and J by 6 bases, with 18 bases between them. This entry is derived from a study of vaccination and CD4 T cells after COVID-19. Cultured CD4+ T-cell DNA underwent Oncomine TCR Beta short-read sequencing. Each CDR3 protein gets one entry after TCRdb re-called the PCR reads with MiXCR. Of 10,000 or so distinct CDR3 sequences detected, around 62% appear once; the ten largest clones hold about a quarter. Described treatment: roughly 10-day PBMC culture with coronavirus spike peptide pools or control peptides (ViraFEST assay).

Sequencing was carried out using CD4+ T cells from blood, cultured in vitro. The chain carries TRBV28 and TRBJ1-2; D unclear. This receptor was identified in a human donor who had recovered from COVID-19. In DNA form, the CDR3 reads TGTGCCACCCGTCCGCCCCGGGGTCATGGCTACACCTTC. It encodes CATRPPRGHGYTF.